Listed below are T cell receptor beta chains from one sample, sequenced in a study of beta chain features in type 1 diabetes. Sequencing used immunoSEQ multiplex PCR; TCRdb keeps in-frame clones, though not all of them. The sample has hundreds of thousands of clones, more than 13% seen once. The source material was naive CD4+ T cells from blood. These TCRs come from a man younger than 35 with type 1 diabetes. Each CDR3 is given with its conserved first and last residue.

v_gene	j_gene	len	CDR3aa
TRBV18	TRBJ2-1	14	CASSPGQVYNEQFF
TRBV19	TRBJ2-3	11	CASRAGTTQYF
TRBV5-1	TRBJ1-2	13	CASSLTLGDGYTF
TRBV30	TRBJ1-2	13	CAWSVVRDNGYTF
TRBV5-6	TRBJ2-5	14	CASTTSGRLKTQYF
TRBV28	TRBJ2-1	12	CASSSSEREQFF
TRBV2	TRBJ2-6	17	CASSERGSPSGANVLTF
TRBV29-1	TRBJ1-5	14	CSVGKGSSNQPQHF
TRBV18	TRBJ2-7	15	CASSPTVEDAGWRYF
TRBV10-2	TRBJ1-2	14	CASLGSNRDEHYTF
TRBV5-6	TRBJ1-2	14	CASRSTGGDYGYTF
TRBV18	TRBJ2-3	13	CASSPSRTDTQYF
TRBV10-3	TRBJ2-5	13	CAISEGIQETQYF
TRBV29-1	TRBJ1-1	12	CSARTGGTEAFF
TRBV30	TRBJ2-7	11	CAWSVRYEQYF
TRBV5-4	TRBJ2-3	15	CASSVTGRLTDTQYF
TRBV5-4	TRBJ1-2	14	CASRTGTHGYGYTF
TRBV9	TRBJ2-2	16	CASSSRTSGNTGELFF
TRBV19	TRBJ1-4	13	CASGGAGLEKLFF
TRBV7-3	TRBJ1-6	13	CASSSGLDSPLHF
TRBV7-9	TRBJ1-5	15	CASSLEGYSNQPQHF
TRBV30	TRBJ1-2	14	CAWSHGTSSYGYTF
TRBV7-2	TRBJ1-1	13	CASSQDSRGTAFF
TRBV11-2	TRBJ2-3	15	CASSFIKSRTDTQYF
TRBV4-3	TRBJ2-1	16	CASSQDGRGGYNEQFF
TRBV5-6	TRBJ2-1	16	CASSFSSGSSYNEQFF
TRBV7-2	TRBJ1-2	15	CASSFRSTGRDGYTF
TRBV28	TRBJ1-1	12	CASSLSPSEAFF
TRBV14	TRBJ2-1	14	CASSQSSGHNEQFF
TRBV7-2	TRBJ2-7	11	CASAGSYEQYF
TRBV19	TRBJ2-5	16	CASSILPGQGQETQYF
TRBV5-4	TRBJ2-1	15	CAQSPRDRGVNEQFF
TRBV6-6	TRBJ2-5	14	CASSLDLYQETQYF
TRBV19	TRBJ1-1	15	CASSPRDRGTTEAFF
TRBV9	TRBJ2-3	14	CASSVVGSTDTQYF
TRBV7-9	TRBJ2-7	14	CASSFRESPYEQYF
TRBV9	TRBJ2-7	17	CASSYGTSGRVAYEQYF
TRBV28	TRBJ1-2	14	CASSPGQASYGYTF
TRBV7-2	TRBJ1-1	15	CASSLVAGRTTEAFF
TRBV7-9	TRBJ1-2	14	CASSPGTAVEGYTF
TRBV28	TRBJ1-5	16	CASSLEGLYSNQPQHF
TRBV30	TRBJ1-3	12	CAWKGSGNTIYF
TRBV5-1	TRBJ2-2	14	CASSGGMNTGELFF
TRBV20-1	TRBJ2-5	11	CSAPNQETQYF
TRBV11-2	TRBJ1-2	17	CASSLVAPRRGLYGYTF
TRBV20-1	TRBJ2-4	10	CSAMRDIQYF
TRBV2	TRBJ2-1	16	CASSELGPVSYNEQFF
TRBV14	TRBJ2-5	17	CASSQKTGRSAQETQYF
TRBV5-1	TRBJ2-1	17	CASTTGNSGVSYNEQFF
TRBV7-8	TRBJ1-1	15	CASSSAQGANTEAFF
TRBV28	TRBJ1-1	10	CATADLEAFF
TRBV19	TRBJ1-2	16	CASTLGALRGRYGYTF
TRBV29-1	TRBJ1-2	10	CSVADFGYTF
TRBV2	TRBJ1-5	14	CASSDEPGLQPQHF
TRBV30	TRBJ2-5	11	CAWSVRETQYF
TRBV7-2	TRBJ1-2	14	CASSPAGEENGYTF
TRBV7-2	TRBJ2-7	15	CASSLARGASYEQYF